This is a list of T cell receptor beta chains from one sample in a study of shared clonotypes between healthy human individuals. The assay was immunoSEQ multiplex PCR, and TCRdb's table has in-frame clones only and misses some. The table shows approximately 2.5 million clones, with approximately 93% occurring only once. Sequenced material: naive CD4+ T cells from PBMCs. The source is a young man in good health. Some clones in this sample may be carry-over from other donors' samples. Both conserved end residues are part of each CDR3. A D gene is named only where the DNA matches it firmly. Size is omitted from some rows. Given values are once, few, many or a class for expanded clones.

J gene | V gene | D gene | clone size | CDR3 protein | CDR3 DNA
TRBJ2-7 | TRBV28 | TRBD2 | once | CASLAGGPTGEQYF | TGTGCCAGTCTAGCGGGAGGACCTACGGGCGAGCAGTACTTC
TRBJ2-3 | TRBV28 | TRBD2 | NA | CASSSPTSGSTDTQYF | TGTGCCAGCAGTTCGCCCACTAGCGGGAGCACAGATACGCAGTATTTT
TRBJ1-1 | TRBV5-1 | NA | once | CASSPRSGSLSPVNTEAFF | TGCGCCAGCAGTCCCCGGAGTGGGTCTCTCTCCCCGGTGAACACTGAAGCTTTCTTT
TRBJ2-7 | TRBV2 | NA | NA | CASSGLTWAGADEQYF | TGTGCCAGCAGTGGATTAACGTGGGCTGGAGCTGACGAGCAGTACTTC
TRBJ1-1 | TRBV5-1 | NA | NA | CASSSDPRRHTEAFF | TGCGCCAGCAGCTCCGACCCCCGGAGGCACACTGAAGCTTTCTTT
TRBJ2-1 | TRBV5-1 | NA | NA | CASSPDGLGEQFF | TGCGCCAGCAGCCCGGACGGGCTCGGTGAGCAGTTCTTC
TRBJ1-4 | TRBV2 | NA | NA | CASSLVQYNEKLFF | TGTGCCAGCAGTCTAGTCCAATATAATGAAAAACTGTTTTTT
TRBJ1-2 | TRBV11-2 | NA | few | CASSLRVNYGYTF | TGTGCCAGCAGCTTGCGGGTCAACTATGGCTACACCTTC
TRBJ2-7 | TRBV10-3 | NA | NA | CAISEVRGDYEQYF | TGTGCCATCAGTGAGGTTAGAGGGGACTACGAGCAGTACTTC
TRBJ2-1 | TRBV30 | TRBD2 | once | CAWSVGASGRVDEQFF | TGTGCCTGGAGTGTTGGTGCTAGCGGGAGGGTGGATGAGCAGTTCTTC
TRBJ2-7 | TRBV18 | TRBD2 | NA | CASSPGLAGGMPEYF | TGTGCCAGCTCACCAGGACTAGCGGGAGGCATGCCGGAGTACTTC
TRBJ2-3 | TRBV5-1 | TRBD2 | NA | CASSLVLAGYTDTQYF | TGCGCCAGCAGCTTGGTTCTAGCGGGGTACACAGATACGCAGTATTTT
TRBJ2-5 | TRBV2 | NA | NA | CASSAHHSRAQTQYF | TGTGCCAGCAGTGCACACCACTCCCGAGCCCAGACCCAGTACTTC
TRBJ1-2 | TRBV2 | NA | once | CASSLGFGYTF | TGTGCCAGCTCCCTGGGGTTTGGCTACACCTTC
TRBJ2-7 | TRBV6-5 | TRBD2 | NA | CASSYSGTSGTWEQYF | TGTGCCAGCAGTTACTCCGGGACTAGCGGGACGTGGGAGCAGTACTTC
TRBJ1-2 | TRBV28 | NA | NA | CASSFGGSDYGYTF | TGTGCCAGCAGTTTTGGGGGCAGTGACTATGGCTACACCTTC
TRBJ2-3 | TRBV5-1 | TRBD2 | NA | CASSLPGLAGGFTDTQYF | TGCGCCAGCAGCTTACCCGGACTAGCGGGAGGTTTCACAGATACGCAGTATTTT
TRBJ1-2 | TRBV27 | TRBD1 | NA | CASSPGGRGYGYTF | TGTGCCAGCAGTCCAGGGGGCAGGGGCTATGGCTACACCTTC
TRBJ2-5 | TRBV12-1 | NA | once | CASRGGMNF | TGTGCCAGCAGGGGGGGGATGAACTTC
TRBJ2-5 | TRBV20-1 | NA | NA | CSAREKTQYF | TGCAGTGCTAGGGAAAAGACCCAGTACTTC